The 4 T cell receptor beta chains reported below all come from one sample, sequenced in a study of T-cell reconstitution after alpha-beta-depleted transplantation in children. Overall study findings and caveats: It was newly produced T cells that mostly accounted for T-cell counts and diversity one year after transplant.

Antigens for these TCRs are unknown. Preparing the TCRbeta library involved the use of unique molecular identifiers. TCRdb re-called the PCR reads with MiXCR, one entry per CDR3 protein. The sample gives about 290,000 distinct CDR3 sequences, 7.5% to 9% of which show up once; approximately 9.6% is in the top ten. The sample was peripheral blood, taken 360 days after TCRalphabeta/CD19-depleted stem cell transplant. The receptors were gathered from a female patient under 10 years old who had a stem cell transplant for Fanconi anemia, so the T cells may come from the graft donor.

This clonotype was detected many times. This chain links TRBV4-2 with TRBJ2-7; D is undetermined. V shed 0 bases and J shed 2 bases, with 8 bases lying between them. The CDR3 has 14 amino acids. CDR1 and CDR2 from the germline V gene are LGHNA and YNFKEQ. The DNA of the CDR3 is TGTGCCAGCAGCCAAGACCGAAAAGCCTACGAGCAGTACTTC. As protein: CASSQDRKAYEQYF.

The V gene is TRBV6-5, the J gene TRBJ1-2; D not resolved. V dropped 1 base and J dropped 6 bases, with 12 bases sitting between them. Germline V gene lookup returns CDR1 MNHEY and CDR2 SVGAGI. The CDR3 is 14 amino acids. The CDR3 loop is CASSYLGIQDGYTF. The DNA for the CDR3 is TGTGCCAGCAGTTACTTGGGCATTCAGGATGGCTACACCTTC.

There are many counts of this clonotype. The J gene is TRBJ2-1, the V gene TRBV6-5; TRBD2 aligns across 8 bases. Germline loops: CDR1 MNHEY, CDR2 SVGAGI. The J segment lost 1 base and the V segment lost 8 bases, leaving 10 bases of the junction unmatched. The CDR3 runs 16 residues. The CDR3 reads CASQARRGASYNEQFF. As DNA, the CDR3 is TGTGCCAGCCAAGCTCGGCGGGGGGCATCCTACAATGAGCAGTTCTTC.

This clonotype was seen a few times. The chain couples TRBV19 to TRBJ2-1; the D gene is possibly TRBD2 (7 bases). V was clipped by 7 bases and J by 3 bases, with 13 bases between them. Germline CDR1 LNHDA, CDR2 SQIVND (reference sequence). This CDR3 is 14 amino acids long. The CDR3 reads CASTRGALYNEQFF. The CDR3 DNA is TGTGCCAGTACCCGGGGGGCCCTCTACAATGAGCAGTTCTTC.